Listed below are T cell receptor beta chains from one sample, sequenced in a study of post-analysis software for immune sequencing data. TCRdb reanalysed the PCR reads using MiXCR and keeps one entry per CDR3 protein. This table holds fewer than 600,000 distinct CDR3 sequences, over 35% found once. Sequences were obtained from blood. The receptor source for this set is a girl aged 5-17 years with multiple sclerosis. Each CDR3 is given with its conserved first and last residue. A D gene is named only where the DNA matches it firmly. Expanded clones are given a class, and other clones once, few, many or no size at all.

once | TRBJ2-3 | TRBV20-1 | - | TGCAGTGCTCACCTAGCAAGGGGCCACACAGATACGCAGTATTTT | CSAHLARGHTDTQYF
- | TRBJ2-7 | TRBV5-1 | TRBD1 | TGCGCCAGCAGCGGCGGACAGGAGGAGCAGTACTTC | CASSGGQEEQYF
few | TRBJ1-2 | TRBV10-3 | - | TGTGCCATCAGTGAGAGGACAGAGTATGGCTACACCTTC | CAISERTEYGYTF
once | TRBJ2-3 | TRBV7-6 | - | TGTGCCAGCAGCCCAATGGGCGATACGCAGTATTTT | CASSPMGDTQYF
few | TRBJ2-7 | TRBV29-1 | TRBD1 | TGCAGCGTGGTGACAGGGGTCGAGCAGTACTTC | CSVVTGVEQYF
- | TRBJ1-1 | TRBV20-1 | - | TGCAGTGCTAGCCCCACGGGGGGGGTAGTGAACACTGAAGCTTTCTTT | CSASPTGGVVNTEAFF
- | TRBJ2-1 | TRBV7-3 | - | TGTGCCAGCAGCCCCACTATTGCGGGGGCTCACAGTGAGCAGTTCTTC | CASSPTIAGAHSEQFF
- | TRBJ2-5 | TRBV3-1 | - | TGTGCCAGCAGCCAGGGTGGGGGCGGTGTCACCCAGTACTTC | CASSQGGGGVTQYF
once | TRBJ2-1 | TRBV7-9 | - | TGTGCCAGCAGCTTTCAGGAGTTTTGGTACAATGAGCAGTTCTTC | CASSFQEFWYNEQFF
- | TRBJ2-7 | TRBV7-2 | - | TGTGCCAGCAGCTTAGCGTGGGACTACGAGCAGTACTTC | CASSLAWDYEQYF
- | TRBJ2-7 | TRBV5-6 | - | TGTGCCAGCAGCCGACAACCGCACGAGCAGTACTTC | CASSRQPHEQYF
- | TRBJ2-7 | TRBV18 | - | TGTGCCAGCTCACCATGGGGTCGCGAGCAGTACTTC | CASSPWGREQYF
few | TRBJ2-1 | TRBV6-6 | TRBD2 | TGTGCCAGCAGCTCGCCCGGGCGGGAGGGAGTCGGTGAGCAGTTCTTC | CASSSPGREGVGEQFF
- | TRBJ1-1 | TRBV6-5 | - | TGTGCCAGCAGCCCCGACAGGACGCTCTCTGAAGCTTTCTTT | CASSPDRTLSEAFF
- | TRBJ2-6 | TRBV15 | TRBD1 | TGTGCCACCAGCAGCTGGGGACAGATCTCTGGGGCCAACGTCCTGACTTTC | CATSSWGQISGANVLTF
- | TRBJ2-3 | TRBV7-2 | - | TGTGCCAGCACCCTACAGGTGGGCACAGATACGCAGTATTTT | CASTLQVGTDTQYF
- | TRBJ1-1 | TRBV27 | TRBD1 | TGTGCCAGCAGTCTGACAGGGAGAACTGAAGCTTTCTTT | CASSLTGRTEAFF
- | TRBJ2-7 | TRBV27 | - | TGTGCCAGCAGTGGAACCGGGACCGGGCTCGAGCAGTACTTC | CASSGTGTGLEQYF
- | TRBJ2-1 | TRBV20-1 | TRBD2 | TGCAGTGCTAGAGATGCAGCGGGAGGGAACAATGAGCAGTTCTTC | CSARDAAGGNNEQFF
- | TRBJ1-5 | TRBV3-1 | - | TGTGCCAGCAGCCAAGATACCGGAGGCCAGCCCCAGCATTTT | CASSQDTGGQPQHF
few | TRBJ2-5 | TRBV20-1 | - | TGCAGTGCTAGAAGGGTTGAGGGGCAAGAGACCCAGTACTTC | CSARRVEGQETQYF
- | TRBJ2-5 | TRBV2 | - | TGTGCCAGCCATACTACTAGCCAAGAGACCCAGTACTTC | CASHTTSQETQYF
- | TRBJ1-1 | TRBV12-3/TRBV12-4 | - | TGTGCCAGCAGTTTGAAGGCCAAGATTGTGGTGTGGAACCAAGGCCTTAGAAGAACTGAAGCTTTCTTT | CASSLKAKIVVWNQGLRRTEAFF
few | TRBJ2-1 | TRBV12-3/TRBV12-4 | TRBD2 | TGTGCCAGCATTAAGACTAGCGGGACCTACAATGAGCAGTTCTTC | CASIKTSGTYNEQFF
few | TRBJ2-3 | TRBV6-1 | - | TGTGCCAGCAGGGTGGGGAAAAAAGAGGAATGGGGCACAGATACGCAGTATTTT | CASRVGKKEEWGTDTQYF
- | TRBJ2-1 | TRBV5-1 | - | TGCGCCAGCAGCCGGACCGGGGATGAGCAGTTCTTC | CASSRTGDEQFF
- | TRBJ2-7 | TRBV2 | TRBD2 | TGTGCCAGCAGTGAAAACCAGCGGGAGGGGAATTGGGAGCAGTACTTC | CASSENQREGNWEQYF
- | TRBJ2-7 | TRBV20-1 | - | TGCAGTGCTAGAGACCGACAACGGCCGAGCTACGAGCAGTACTTC | CSARDRQRPSYEQYF
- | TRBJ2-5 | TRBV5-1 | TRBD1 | TGCGCCAGCAGACAGACAGGGGGCAGGTACAATGAGCAGTACTTC | CASRQTGGRYNEQYF
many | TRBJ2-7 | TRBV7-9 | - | TGTGCCAGCAGCTTAGAACCCTACGAGCAGTACTTC | CASSLEPYEQYF
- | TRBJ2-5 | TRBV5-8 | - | TGTGCCAGCATCAAAGGAGGACTTCTCCGGGAGACCCAGTACTTC | CASIKGGLLRETQYF
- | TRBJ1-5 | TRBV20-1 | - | TGCAGTGCTATCACCGGCGATCAGCCCCAGCATTTT | CSAITGDQPQHF
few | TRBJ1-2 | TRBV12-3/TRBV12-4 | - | TGTGCCAGCAGTTTCGGGTTGGACTATGGCTACACCTTC | CASSFGLDYGYTF
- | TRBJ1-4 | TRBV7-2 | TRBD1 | TGTGCCAGCAGCTGGACCCAGGGGGCAAATGAAAAACTGTTTTTT | CASSWTQGANEKLFF
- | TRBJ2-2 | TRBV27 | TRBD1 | TGTGCCAGCAGTACGACAGGGGGCAACACCGGGGAGCTGTTTTTT | CASSTTGGNTGELFF
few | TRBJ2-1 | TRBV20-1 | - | TGCAGTGCTAGAGACCCCCCGGCGCAAGAGCAGTTCTTC | CSARDPPAQEQFF
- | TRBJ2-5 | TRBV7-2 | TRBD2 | TGTGCCAGCAGCTTAACCCCTCCTAGCGGGAGGGGCAATGAGCAGTACTTC | CASSLTPPSGRGNEQYF
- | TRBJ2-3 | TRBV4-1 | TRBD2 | TGCGCCAGCAGCCAAGCAGAGACTAGCGGGAGAGGAGATACGCAGTATTTT | CASSQAETSGRGDTQYF
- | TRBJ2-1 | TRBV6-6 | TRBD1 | TGTGCCAGCAGCATGGACAGGGGGTCCCCCCCTGAGCAGTTCTTC | CASSMDRGSPPEQFF
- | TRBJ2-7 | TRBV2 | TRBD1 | TGTGCCAGCAGAGATGACAGGGGAGGCTCCTACGAGCAGTACTTC | CASRDDRGGSYEQYF
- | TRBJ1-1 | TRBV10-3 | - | TGTGCCATCAGTGAGTCGATAGGCAGACACACTGAAGCTTTCTTT | CAISESIGRHTEAFF